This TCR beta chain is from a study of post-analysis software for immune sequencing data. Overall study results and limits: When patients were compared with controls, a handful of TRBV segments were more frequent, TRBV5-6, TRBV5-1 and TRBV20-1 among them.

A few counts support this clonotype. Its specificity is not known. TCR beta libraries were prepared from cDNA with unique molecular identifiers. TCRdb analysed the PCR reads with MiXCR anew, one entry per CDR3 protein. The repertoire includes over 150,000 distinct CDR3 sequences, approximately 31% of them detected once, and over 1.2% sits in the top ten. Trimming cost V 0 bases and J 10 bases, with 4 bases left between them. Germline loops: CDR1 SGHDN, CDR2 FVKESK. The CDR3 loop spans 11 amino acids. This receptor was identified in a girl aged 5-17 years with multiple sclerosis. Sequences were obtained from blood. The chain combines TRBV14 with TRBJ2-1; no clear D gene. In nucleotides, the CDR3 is TGTGCCAGCAGCCAAGAACGGGAGCAGTTCTTC. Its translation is CASSQEREQFF.